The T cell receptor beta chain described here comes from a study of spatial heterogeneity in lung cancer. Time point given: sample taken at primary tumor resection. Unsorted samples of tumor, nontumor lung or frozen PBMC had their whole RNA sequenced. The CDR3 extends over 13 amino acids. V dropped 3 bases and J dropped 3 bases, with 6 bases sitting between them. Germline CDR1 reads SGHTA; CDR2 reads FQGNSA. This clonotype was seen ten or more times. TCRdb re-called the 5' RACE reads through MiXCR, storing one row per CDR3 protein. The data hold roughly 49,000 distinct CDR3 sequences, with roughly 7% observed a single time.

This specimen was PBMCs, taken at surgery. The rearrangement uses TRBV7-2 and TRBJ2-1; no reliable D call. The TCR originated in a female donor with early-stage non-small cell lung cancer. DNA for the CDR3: TGTGCCAGCAGCTTTTCCTACTACAATGAGCAGTTCTTC. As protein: CASSFSYYNEQFF.